Following are 7 T cell receptor beta chains from one sample sequenced in a study of cytotoxic CD8 clonotypes in ibrutinib-treated CLL. Profiled with immunoSEQ multiplex PCR; TCRdb holds only in-frame clones, not every one. Of around 310,000 clones in the sample, around four fifths are singletons; the top ten hold under 8.5%. Sequencing was performed on PBMCs, taken before ibrutinib treatment. The receptors were sampled from a human donor with chronic lymphocytic leukemia.

The chain recombines TRBV9 with TRBJ2-3, with 11 bases aligning to TRBD2. The CDR3 sequence is 15 residues long. CDR1 SGDLS and CDR2 YYNGEE come from the germline V gene. Losses at the gene ends were 6 bases for V and 3 bases for J; bases not matched to a gene: 6. The DNA of the CDR3 is TGTGCCAGCACCTTTAGCGGGAGGGGGACAGATACGCAGTATTTT. This translates into CASTFSGRGTDTQYF.

J is TRBJ2-7 and V is TRBV15; 7 nucleotides line up with TRBD1. Germline V CDR1 and CDR2: LNHNV, YYDKDF (reference sequence). The ends lost 0 bases at V and 2 bases at J; junction bases unmatched: 4. This CDR3 is 15 amino acids long. The CDR3 bases are TGTGCCACCAGCAGAGAGCACGGGACAGCCTACGAGCAGTACTTC. Amino acid sequence: CATSREHGTAYEQYF.

The chain has TRBV2 and TRBJ2-7, with 12 bases fitting TRBD2. The CDR3 contains 14 residues. V lost 8 bases, J lost 6 bases, and 8 bases stayed unmatched. CDR1 is SNHLY, CDR2 FYNNEI, per germline. CDR3 loop: CASGWTSGTAEQYF. CDR3 nucleotide sequence: TGTGCCAGCGGCTGGACTAGCGGGACGGCCGAGCAGTACTTC.

This clone appeared a single time. V is TRBV5-6 and J is TRBJ1-3; 9 bases are a match to TRBD1. Trimming removed 2 bases from V and 5 bases from J; junction bases left unmatched: 2. The CDR3 contains 14 residues. Per germline, CDR1 SGHDT and CDR2 YYEEEE. CDR3 loop: CASSFGTGRNTIYF. The CDR3 region has the DNA TGTGCCAGCAGCTTTGGGACAGGGCGAAACACCATATATTTT.

This CDR3 reads CASSPRGITDTQYF. CDR3 in DNA: TGTGCCAGCAGCCCTCGGGGGATCACAGATACGCAGTATTTT. This rearrangement joins TRBV6-6 to TRBJ2-3; tentative D call: TRBD2 (6 bases). Trimming removed 6 bases from V and 2 bases from J, with 12 bases in between. This CDR3 is built from 14 residues. Per germline, CDR1 MNHNY and CDR2 SVGAGI (reference sequence).

The chain combines TRBV5-4 with TRBJ2-3; D ambiguous. Trimming removed 0 bases at V and 5 bases at J, with 10 bases between. This CDR3 is 14 amino acids long. Germline V lookup: CDR1 SGHNT, CDR2 YYREEE (reference sequence). The CDR3 coding sequence is TGTGCCAGCAGCTTGGCCGGTGTTGGAGATACGCAGTATTTT. Its protein product is CASSLAGVGDTQYF.

The chain uses TRBV6-5 and TRBJ2-7; 7 bases match TRBD2. V was pared by 4 bases and J by 7 bases, with 7 bases of the junction left unmatched. CDR1 and CDR2 from the germline V gene are MNHEY and SVGAGI. The CDR3 has 13 residues. The chain's CDR3 is CASSFSLAAEQYF. The CDR3 nucleotides read TGTGCCAGCAGTTTTTCCCTAGCGGCAGAGCAGTACTTC.